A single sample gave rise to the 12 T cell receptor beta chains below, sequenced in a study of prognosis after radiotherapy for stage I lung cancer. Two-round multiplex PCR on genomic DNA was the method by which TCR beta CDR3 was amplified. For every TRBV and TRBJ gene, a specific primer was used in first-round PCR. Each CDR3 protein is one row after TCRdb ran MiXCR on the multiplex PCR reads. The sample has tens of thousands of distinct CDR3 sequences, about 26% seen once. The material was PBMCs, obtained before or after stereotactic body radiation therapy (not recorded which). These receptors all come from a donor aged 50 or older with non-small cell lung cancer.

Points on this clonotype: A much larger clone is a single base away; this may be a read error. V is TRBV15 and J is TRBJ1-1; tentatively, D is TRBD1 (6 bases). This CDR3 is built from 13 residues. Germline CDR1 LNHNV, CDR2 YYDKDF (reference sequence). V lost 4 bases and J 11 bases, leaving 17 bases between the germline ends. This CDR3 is CATSTDFNREAFF. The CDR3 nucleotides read TGTGCCACCAGCACAGATTTTAACAGGGAGGCTTTCTTT.

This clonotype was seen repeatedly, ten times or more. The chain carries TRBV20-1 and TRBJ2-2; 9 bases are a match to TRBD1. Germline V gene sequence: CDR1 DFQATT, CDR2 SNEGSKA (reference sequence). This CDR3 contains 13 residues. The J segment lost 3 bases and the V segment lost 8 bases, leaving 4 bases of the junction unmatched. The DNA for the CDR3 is TGCAGTATAAACAGGGGGCACACCGGGGAGCTGTTTTTT. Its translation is CSINRGHTGELFF.

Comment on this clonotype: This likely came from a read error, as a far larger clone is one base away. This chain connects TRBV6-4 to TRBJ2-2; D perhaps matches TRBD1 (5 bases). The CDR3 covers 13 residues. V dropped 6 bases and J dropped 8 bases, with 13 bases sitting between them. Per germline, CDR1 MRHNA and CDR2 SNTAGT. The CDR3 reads CASRWTSGGELFF. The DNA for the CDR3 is TGTGCCAGCAGGTGGACCTCAGGGGGGGAGCTGTTTTTT.

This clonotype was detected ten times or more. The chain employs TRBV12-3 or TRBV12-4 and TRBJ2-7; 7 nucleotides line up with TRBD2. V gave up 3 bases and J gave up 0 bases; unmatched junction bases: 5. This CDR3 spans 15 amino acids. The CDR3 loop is CASSFGLADSYEQYF. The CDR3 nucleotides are TGTGCCAGCAGTTTTGGTCTAGCGGACTCCTACGAGCAGTACTTC.

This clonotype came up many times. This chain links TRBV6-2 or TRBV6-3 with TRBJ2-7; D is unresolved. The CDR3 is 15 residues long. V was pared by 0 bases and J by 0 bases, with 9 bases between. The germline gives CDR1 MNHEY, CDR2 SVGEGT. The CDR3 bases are TGTGCCAGCAGTTACTCTGCGAGGAGCTCCTACGAGCAGTACTTC. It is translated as CASSYSARSSYEQYF.

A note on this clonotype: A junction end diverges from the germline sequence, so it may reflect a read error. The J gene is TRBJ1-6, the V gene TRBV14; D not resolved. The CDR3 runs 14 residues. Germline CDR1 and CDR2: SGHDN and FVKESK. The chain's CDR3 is CASSELQSNSHLHF. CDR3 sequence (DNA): TGTGCCAGCAGCGAACTACAGAGTAATTCACACCTCCACTTT. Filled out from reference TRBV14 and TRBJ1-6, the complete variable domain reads EAGVTQFPSHSVIEKGQTVTLRCDPISGHDNLYWYRRVMGKEIKFLLHFVKESKQDESGMPNNRFLAERTGGTYSTLKVQPAELEDSGVYFCASSELQSNSHLHFGNGTRLTVT.

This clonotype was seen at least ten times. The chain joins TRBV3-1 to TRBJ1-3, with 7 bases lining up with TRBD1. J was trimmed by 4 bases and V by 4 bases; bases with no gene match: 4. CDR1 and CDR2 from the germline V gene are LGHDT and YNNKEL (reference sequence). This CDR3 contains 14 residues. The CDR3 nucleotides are TGTGCCAGCAGCCGACAGGGAGCCGGAAACACCATATATTTT. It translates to CASSRQGAGNTIYF. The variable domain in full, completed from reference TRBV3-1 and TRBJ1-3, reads DTAVSQTPKYLVTQMGNDKSIKCEQNLGHDTMYWYKQDSKKFLKIMFSYNNKELIINETVPNRFSPKSPDKAHLNLHINSLELGDSAVYFCASSRQGAGNTIYFGEGSWLTVV.

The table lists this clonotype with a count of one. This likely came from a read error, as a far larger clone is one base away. The CDR3 is CAINRGLLYNEQYF. The CDR3 DNA sequence: TGTGCCATCAATAGGGGGCTACTCTACAATGAGCAGTACTTC. The V call is TRBV6-1, the J call TRBJ2-7; TRBD1 agrees at 7 bases. The length of the CDR3 is 14 residues. Unmatched junction bases numbered 16, after V lost 10 bases and J lost 7 bases. Germline V lookup: CDR1 MNHNS, CDR2 SASEGT.

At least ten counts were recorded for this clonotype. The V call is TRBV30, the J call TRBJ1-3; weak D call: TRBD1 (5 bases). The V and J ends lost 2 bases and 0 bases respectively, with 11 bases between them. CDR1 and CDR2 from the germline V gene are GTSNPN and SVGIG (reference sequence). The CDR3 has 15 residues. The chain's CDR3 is CAWSRSGASGNTIYF. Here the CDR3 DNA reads TGTGCCTGGAGTCGTAGTGGGGCCTCTGGAAACACCATATATTTT.

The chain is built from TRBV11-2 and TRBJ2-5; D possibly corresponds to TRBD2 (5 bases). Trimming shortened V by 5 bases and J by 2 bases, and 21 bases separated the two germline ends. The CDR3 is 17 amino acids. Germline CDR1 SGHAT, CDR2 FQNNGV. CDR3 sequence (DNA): TGTGCCAGCAGCCTGGCGGGCAGGCCCCTGGGTCAAGAGACCCAGTACTTC. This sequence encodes CASSLAGRPLGQETQYF.

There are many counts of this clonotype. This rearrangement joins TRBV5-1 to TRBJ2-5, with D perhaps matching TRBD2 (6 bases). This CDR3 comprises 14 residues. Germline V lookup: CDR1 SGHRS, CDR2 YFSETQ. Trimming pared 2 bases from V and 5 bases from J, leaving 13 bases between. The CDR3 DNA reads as TGCGCCAGCAGCTTTCGTGGGGGGATGGAGACCCAGTACTTC. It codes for CASSFRGGMETQYF.

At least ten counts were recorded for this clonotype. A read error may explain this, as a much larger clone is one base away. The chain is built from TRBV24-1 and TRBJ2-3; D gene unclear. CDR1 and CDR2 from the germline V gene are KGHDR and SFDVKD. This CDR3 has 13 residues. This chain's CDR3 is CATSPDGTDAQYF. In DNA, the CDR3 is TGTGCCACCAGTCCAGACGGCACAGATGCGCAGTATTTT.